A selection of T cell receptor beta chains follows, all from one sample in a study of vaccination effects on CD4 cells after COVID-19. No antigens are known for them. The data were produced by immunoSEQ multiplex PCR, yet TCRdb's version contains in-frame clones alone and is incomplete. The data show tens of thousands of clones, around 78% seen once. This sample comprised CD4+ T cells from PBMCs cultured with HCoV-229E spike peptides, obtained after COVID-19 vaccination. The receptors were gathered from a human donor who received a COVID-19 vaccine. Each CDR3 is given with its conserved first and last residue. D genes are given only for firm matches. Size tells how often a clone was seen (once, few, many) or the class of an expanded clone, and some rows leave it out.

clone size: NA; J gene: TRBJ2-2; D gene: TRBD1; V gene: TRBV24-1; CDR3 protein: CATSESPGGLNTGELFF; CDR3 DNA: TGTGCCACCAGTGAGTCCCCAGGGGGCCTGAACACCGGGGAGCTGTTTTTT
clone size: NA; J gene: TRBJ2-3; D gene: TRBD1; V gene: TRBV24-1; CDR3 protein: CATSDTGGAEDTQYF; CDR3 DNA: TGTGCCACCAGTGACACAGGGGGCGCGGAAGATACGCAGTATTTT
clone size: NA; J gene: TRBJ1-4; D gene: NA; V gene: TRBV6-6; CDR3 protein: CASSYSNPGPNEKLFF; CDR3 DNA: TGTGCCAGCAGTTACTCAAACCCGGGACCTAATGAAAAACTGTTTTTT
clone size: NA; J gene: TRBJ1-3; D gene: NA; V gene: TRBV11-3; CDR3 protein: CASSRLTGMNIYF; CDR3 DNA: TGTGCCAGCAGCCGTTTAACGGGGATGAACATATATTTT
clone size: NA; J gene: TRBJ2-5; D gene: NA; V gene: TRBV19; CDR3 protein: CASRGGFETQYF; CDR3 DNA: TGTGCCAGCCGAGGGGGGTTCGAGACCCAGTACTTC
clone size: NA; J gene: TRBJ2-1; D gene: TRBD1; V gene: TRBV5-6; CDR3 protein: CASSVRTGWAYNEQFF; CDR3 DNA: TGTGCCAGCAGCGTTCGGACAGGATGGGCCTACAATGAGCAGTTCTTC
clone size: NA; J gene: TRBJ1-1; D gene: TRBD1; V gene: TRBV25-1; CDR3 protein: CASRGQVLTEAFF; CDR3 DNA: TGTGCCAGCAGGGGACAGGTCCTAACTGAAGCTTTCTTT
clone size: NA; J gene: TRBJ2-3; D gene: NA; V gene: TRBV19; CDR3 protein: CASSTRRGMITDTQYF; CDR3 DNA: TGTGCCAGTAGTACGAGAAGGGGGATGATCACAGATACGCAGTATTTT
clone size: NA; J gene: TRBJ1-2; D gene: NA; V gene: TRBV6-2/TRBV6-3; CDR3 protein: CASSYFSSTYGYTF; CDR3 DNA: TGTGCCAGCAGTTACTTCTCTTCCACCTATGGCTACACCTTC
clone size: NA; J gene: TRBJ1-5; D gene: TRBD1; V gene: TRBV30; CDR3 protein: CAWSGPGQGKSQPQHF; CDR3 DNA: TGTGCCTGGAGTGGCCCGGGACAGGGAAAGAGTCAGCCCCAGCATTTT
clone size: NA; J gene: TRBJ2-1; D gene: NA; V gene: TRBV2; CDR3 protein: CASSAQLETSYEQFF; CDR3 DNA: TGTGCCAGCAGTGCCCAACTTGAGACTAGTTATGAGCAGTTCTTC
clone size: NA; J gene: TRBJ1-4; D gene: TRBD1; V gene: TRBV6-5; CDR3 protein: CASRGRPGEKLFF; CDR3 DNA: TGTGCCAGTAGGGGGCGCCCGGGTGAAAAACTGTTTTTT
clone size: NA; J gene: TRBJ2-2; D gene: NA; V gene: TRBV11-2; CDR3 protein: CASSSTNTGELFF; CDR3 DNA: TGTGCCAGCAGCTCAACGAACACCGGGGAGCTGTTTTTT
clone size: NA; J gene: TRBJ1-4; D gene: NA; V gene: TRBV5-5; CDR3 protein: CASSLLSGVGEKLFF; CDR3 DNA: TGTGCCAGCAGCTTATTATCAGGGGTAGGAGAAAAACTGTTTTTT
clone size: NA; J gene: TRBJ1-4; D gene: NA; V gene: TRBV5-1; CDR3 protein: CASSFTGATNEKLFF; CDR3 DNA: TGCGCCAGCAGCTTTACAGGAGCAACTAATGAAAAACTGTTTTTT
clone size: few; J gene: TRBJ2-2; D gene: NA; V gene: TRBV7-9; CDR3 protein: CASSRTPGRLGTGELFF; CDR3 DNA: TGTGCCAGCAGCCGAACCCCAGGGCGGCTGGGGACCGGGGAGCTGTTTTTT
clone size: NA; J gene: TRBJ1-4; D gene: TRBD1; V gene: TRBV7-7; CDR3 protein: CASSPGTGTNEKLFF; CDR3 DNA: TGTGCCAGCAGCCCCGGGACAGGGACTAATGAAAAACTGTTTTTT
clone size: NA; J gene: TRBJ1-2; D gene: NA; V gene: TRBV6-6; CDR3 protein: CASRGGLNYGYTF; CDR3 DNA: TGTGCCAGCCGGGGGGGCTTAAACTATGGCTACACCTTC
clone size: few; J gene: TRBJ2-5; D gene: NA; V gene: TRBV5-1; CDR3 protein: CASSLASGRKTQYF; CDR3 DNA: TGCGCCAGCAGCTTGGCTTCAGGGCGCAAGACCCAGTACTTC
clone size: NA; J gene: TRBJ1-1; D gene: NA; V gene: TRBV11-1; CDR3 protein: CATHWGYTEAFF; CDR3 DNA: TGTGCCACCCACTGGGGGTACACTGAAGCTTTCTTT
clone size: few; J gene: TRBJ1-1; D gene: NA; V gene: TRBV5-8; CDR3 protein: CASPGPPGGNTEAFF; CDR3 DNA: TGTGCCAGCCCGGGGCCGCCGGGGGGGAACACTGAAGCTTTCTTT
clone size: NA; J gene: TRBJ2-5; D gene: NA; V gene: TRBV5-4; CDR3 protein: CASSLRQEQETQYF; CDR3 DNA: TGTGCCAGCAGCTTGCGACAGGAACAAGAGACCCAGTACTTC
clone size: NA; J gene: TRBJ2-5; D gene: TRBD2; V gene: TRBV6-6; CDR3 protein: CASSYPPLGREETQYF; CDR3 DNA: TGTGCCAGCAGTTACCCCCCACTTGGGAGGGAAGAGACCCAGTACTTC
clone size: NA; J gene: TRBJ2-1; D gene: NA; V gene: TRBV5-1; CDR3 protein: CASSLAGSGGRNEQFF; CDR3 DNA: TGCGCCAGCAGCTTGGCCGGGTCGGGGGGCAGGAATGAGCAGTTCTTC
clone size: NA; J gene: TRBJ2-1; D gene: NA; V gene: TRBV5-1; CDR3 protein: CASSLVRQGGWISDEQFF; CDR3 DNA: TGCGCCAGCAGCTTGGTACGGCAGGGGGGTTGGATTAGTGATGAGCAGTTCTTC
clone size: few; J gene: TRBJ2-5; D gene: TRBD1; V gene: TRBV5-4; CDR3 protein: CASSQDRKETQYF; CDR3 DNA: TGTGCCAGCAGCCAGGACAGGAAAGAGACCCAGTACTTC
clone size: few; J gene: TRBJ2-2; D gene: NA; V gene: TRBV6-1; CDR3 protein: CASSEGRVTGELFF; CDR3 DNA: TGTGCCAGCAGTGAAGGGAGGGTGACCGGGGAGCTGTTTTTT
clone size: NA; J gene: TRBJ1-1; D gene: NA; V gene: TRBV18; CDR3 protein: CASSPRNTEAFF; CDR3 DNA: TGTGCCAGCTCACCACGGAACACTGAAGCTTTCTTT
clone size: few; J gene: TRBJ1-5; D gene: NA; V gene: TRBV2; CDR3 protein: CASRKLDRTDQPQHF; CDR3 DNA: TGTGCCAGCAGGAAACTCGACAGAACCGATCAGCCCCAGCATTTT
clone size: NA; J gene: TRBJ1-4; D gene: NA; V gene: TRBV30; CDR3 protein: CAWSAFNEKLFF; CDR3 DNA: TGTGCCTGGAGCGCATTTAATGAAAAACTGTTTTTT
clone size: NA; J gene: TRBJ2-2; D gene: NA; V gene: TRBV18; CDR3 protein: CASSPLDGTNTGELFF; CDR3 DNA: TGTGCCAGCTCACCACTAGACGGAACGAACACCGGGGAGCTGTTTTTT
clone size: NA; J gene: TRBJ2-1; D gene: NA; V gene: TRBV5-1; CDR3 protein: CASSFGSGSYNEQFF; CDR3 DNA: TGCGCCAGCAGCTTTGGCAGCGGGTCCTACAATGAGCAGTTCTTC
clone size: NA; J gene: TRBJ1-4; D gene: TRBD1; V gene: TRBV5-5; CDR3 protein: CASSRGQNNEKLFF; CDR3 DNA: TGTGCCAGCAGCCGGGGACAGAATAATGAAAAACTGTTTTTT
clone size: once; J gene: TRBJ2-1; D gene: NA; V gene: TRBV7-7; CDR3 protein: CASSLELYHEQFF; CDR3 DNA: TGTGCCAGCAGCCTCGAACTTTACCATGAGCAGTTCTTC
clone size: NA; J gene: TRBJ1-2; D gene: TRBD1; V gene: TRBV5-1; CDR3 protein: CASSLNTGGNNYGYTF; CDR3 DNA: TGCGCCAGCAGCTTGAATACAGGGGGAAATAACTATGGCTACACCTTC
clone size: NA; J gene: TRBJ1-6; D gene: NA; V gene: TRBV19; CDR3 protein: CASSTGTDNSPLHF; CDR3 DNA: TGTGCCAGCTCGACCGGGACCGATAATTCACCCCTCCACTTT
clone size: NA; J gene: TRBJ1-3; D gene: NA; V gene: TRBV7-2; CDR3 protein: CASSSFFGGNTIYF; CDR3 DNA: TGTGCCAGCAGCTCTTTCTTCGGGGGAAACACCATATATTTT